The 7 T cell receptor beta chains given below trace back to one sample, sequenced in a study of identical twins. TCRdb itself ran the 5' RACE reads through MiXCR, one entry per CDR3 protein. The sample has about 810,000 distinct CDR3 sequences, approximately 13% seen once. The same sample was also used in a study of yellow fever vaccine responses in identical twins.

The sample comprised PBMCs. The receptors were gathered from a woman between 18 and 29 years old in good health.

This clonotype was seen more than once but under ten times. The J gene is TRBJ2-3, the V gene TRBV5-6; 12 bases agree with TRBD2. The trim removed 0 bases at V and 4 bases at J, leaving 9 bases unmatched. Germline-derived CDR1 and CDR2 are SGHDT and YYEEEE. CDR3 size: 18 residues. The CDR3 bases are TGTGCCAGCAGCTTGGACGGACTAGCGGGGTTCGGCGCAGATACGCAGTATTTT. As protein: CASSLDGLAGFGADTQYF.

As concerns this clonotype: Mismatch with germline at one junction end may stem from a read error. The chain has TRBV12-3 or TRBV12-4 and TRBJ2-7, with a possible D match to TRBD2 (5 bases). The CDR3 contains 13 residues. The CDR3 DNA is TGTGCCAGCAGTTTCGGTGGCCAGCGGCAGTTGGGGTTC. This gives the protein CASSFGGQRQLGF.

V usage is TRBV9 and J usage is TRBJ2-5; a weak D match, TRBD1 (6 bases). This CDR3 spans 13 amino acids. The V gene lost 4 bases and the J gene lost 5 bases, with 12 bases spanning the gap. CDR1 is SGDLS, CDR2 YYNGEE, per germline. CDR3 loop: CASSSATGETQYF. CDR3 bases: TGTGCCAGCAGCTCAGCAACAGGGGAGACCCAGTACTTC.

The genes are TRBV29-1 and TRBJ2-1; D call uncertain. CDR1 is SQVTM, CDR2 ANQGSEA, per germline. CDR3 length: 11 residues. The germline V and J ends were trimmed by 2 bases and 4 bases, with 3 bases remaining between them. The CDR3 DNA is TGCAGCGTTGAAATGTACAATGAGCAGTTCTTC. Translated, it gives CSVEMYNEQFF.

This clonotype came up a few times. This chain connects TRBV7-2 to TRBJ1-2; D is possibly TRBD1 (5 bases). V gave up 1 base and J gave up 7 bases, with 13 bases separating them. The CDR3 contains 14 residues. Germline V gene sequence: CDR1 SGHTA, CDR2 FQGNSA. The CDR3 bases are TGTGCCAGCAGCTTAGGTCCCGGGGGGGGTGGCTACACCTTC. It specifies CASSLGPGGGGYTF.

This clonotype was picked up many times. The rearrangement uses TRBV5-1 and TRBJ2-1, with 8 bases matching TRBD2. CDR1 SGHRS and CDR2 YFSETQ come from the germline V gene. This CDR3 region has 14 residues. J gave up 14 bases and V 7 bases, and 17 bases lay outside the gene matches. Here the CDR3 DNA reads TGCGCCAGCTCCAACCCGGGGACTAGTGCTGGGGAGTTCTTC. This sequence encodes CASSNPGTSAGEFF.

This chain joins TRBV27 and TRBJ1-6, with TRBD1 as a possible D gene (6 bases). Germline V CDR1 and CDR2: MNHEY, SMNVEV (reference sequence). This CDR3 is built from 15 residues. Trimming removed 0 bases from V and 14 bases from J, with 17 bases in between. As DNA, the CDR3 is TGTGCCAGCAGTTTATCAGGGGGGGGGCAAGGGGCCCTCCACTTT. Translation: CASSLSGGGQGALHF.